This TCR beta chain came from a study of Ad26.COV2.S vaccination and SARS-CoV-2 variants. Study at large: Ad26.COV2.S, an intramuscular injection, was given once or twice 56 days apart. Findings of the study overall: Substantial post-vaccination breadth of spike-specific CD8+ and CD4+ T cell responses was reported. Vaccine recipients showed a spike-specific TCR breadth that was higher than in placebo recipients.

For this clone: Its antigen remains unknown.

The protocol was immunoSEQ multiplex PCR, while the TCRdb copy is restricted to in-frame clones and leaves out a portion. The repertoire holds roughly 350,000 clones, with approximately 86% as singletons. The sample's treatment: roughly 20 received Ad26.COV2.S at low or high dose, single or two shots; about 5 received placebo; per-sample allocation not given. Material that was analyzed had been drawn on day 63 after the first vaccine or placebo injection. The donor's status was that of an adult aged 18-55 years in Boston. V was clipped by 2 bases and J by 1 base, with 11 bases between them. Germline values: CDR1 SGDLS, CDR2 YYNGEE. The CDR3 totals 15 residues.

The chain recombines TRBV9 with TRBJ2-3; D is unclear. The receptor comes from a person aged 18 to 65 who received the Ad26.COV2.S COVID-19 vaccine or a placebo. The sequencing used peripheral blood, collected in a trial of Ad26.COV2.S vaccine versus placebo. The CDR3 coding sequence is TGTGCCAGCAGCGTGACTCCCTTGGGCACAGATACGCAGTATTTT. Its translation is CASSVTPLGTDTQYF.